Included here is one T cell receptor beta chain sequence, with context. The trim removed 7 bases at V and 3 bases at J, leaving 10 bases unmatched. Germline values: CDR1 SGHTA, CDR2 FQGNSA. The CDR3 spans 15 residues. Profiling relied on immunoSEQ multiplex PCR, and the TCRdb table lists in-frame clones only, not all of them. Seen here are tens of thousands of clones, more than 85% observed once, and the top ten hold roughly 3%. The entry originates in a study of T cell changes during pregnancy in multiple sclerosis. The chain is built from TRBV7-2 and TRBJ2-7, with 9 nucleotides matching TRBD2. The TCR was taken from a female donor with multiple sclerosis, enrolled in a pregnancy study. This sample comprised CD8+ T cells from peripheral blood mononuclear cells, obtained in the second trimester of pregnancy. CDR3 sequence reads: CASTITGGGGYEQYF. Written as DNA, the CDR3 is TGTGCCAGCACCATCACCGGCGGGGGGGGCTACGAGCAGTACTTC.